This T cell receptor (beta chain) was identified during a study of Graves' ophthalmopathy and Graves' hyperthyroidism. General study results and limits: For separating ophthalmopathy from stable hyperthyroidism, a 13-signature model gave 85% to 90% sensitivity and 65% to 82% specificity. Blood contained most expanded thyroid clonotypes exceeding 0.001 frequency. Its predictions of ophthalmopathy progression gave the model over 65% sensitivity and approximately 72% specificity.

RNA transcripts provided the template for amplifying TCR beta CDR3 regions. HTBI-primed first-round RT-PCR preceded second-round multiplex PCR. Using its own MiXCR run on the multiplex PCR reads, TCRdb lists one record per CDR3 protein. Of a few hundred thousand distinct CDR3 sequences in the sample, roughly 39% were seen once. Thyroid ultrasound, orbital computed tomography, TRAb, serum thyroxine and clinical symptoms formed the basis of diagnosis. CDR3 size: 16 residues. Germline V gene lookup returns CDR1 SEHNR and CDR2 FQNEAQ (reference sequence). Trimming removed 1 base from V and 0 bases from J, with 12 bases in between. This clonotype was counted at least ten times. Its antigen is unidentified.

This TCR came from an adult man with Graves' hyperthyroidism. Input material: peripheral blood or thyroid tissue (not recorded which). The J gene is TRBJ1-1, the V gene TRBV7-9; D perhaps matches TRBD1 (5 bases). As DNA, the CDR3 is TGTGCCAGCAGCTTAGATCGACAGAGAATGAACACTGAAGCTTTCTTT. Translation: CASSLDRQRMNTEAFF.